A single sample is the source of the 9 T cell receptor beta chains below, sequenced in a study of CD8 T cells in ankylosing spondylitis (dated by TCRdb to the late 2010s). Paper-wide results and their limitations: Blood from ankylosing spondylitis patients appeared to be characterized by a TCR beta motif made up of under ten highly homologous amino acid variants.

These receptors' antigens are unknown. The library came from 5' RACE. The run used an Illumina HiSeq 2500. TCRdb itself trimmed the public reads at Q25 with fastp, ran MiXCR and retained productive beta chains. Entries that share a CDR3 protein sequence are merged under the most common genes and DNA. The sample includes about 840,000 distinct CDR3 sequences, with approximately 12% observed a single time. About 0.5% of the sample rests with the top ten. The material sequenced was blood, either unsorted or a sorted T cell fraction (not recorded which). These TCRs come from a male donor with ankylosing spondylitis.

The table lists this clonotype with many counts. This chain joins TRBV20-1 and TRBJ1-2; no reliable D call. This CDR3 comprises 12 residues. The V gene lost 3 bases and the J gene lost 4 bases, with 9 bases spanning the gap. In germline, CDR1 is DFQATT, CDR2 SNEGSKA (reference sequence). The CDR3 sequence: CSARMATYGYTF. CDR3 coding DNA: TGCAGTGCTAGGATGGCGACCTATGGCTACACCTTC.

This clonotype has a count of ten or more. The gene calls are TRBV7-2 and TRBJ1-1; maybe TRBD1 (6 bases). Germline loops: CDR1 SGHTA, CDR2 FQGNSA. The ends were cut back, 6 bases at V and 1 base at J, with 9 bases in the middle. CDR3 size: 13 residues. In DNA form, the CDR3 reads TGTGCCAGCAGTACACAGGGGAACACTGAAGCTTTCTTT. It yields the protein CASSTQGNTEAFF. The variable domain in full, with the rest retrieved from reference TRBV7-2 and TRBJ1-1, is GAGVSQSPSNKVTEKGKDVELRCDPISGHTALYWYRQSLGQGLEFLIYFQGNSAPDKSGLPSDRFSAERTGGSVSTLTIQRTQQEDSAVYLCASSTQGNTEAFFGQGTRLTVV.

The V and J genes are TRBV20-1 and TRBJ1-1, with 8 positions matching TRBD1. This CDR3 is built from 13 residues. Germline V gives CDR1 DFQATT, CDR2 SNEGSKA (reference sequence). V gave up 6 bases and J gave up 2 bases; unmatched junction bases: 5. This CDR3 reads CSAIGQGNTEAFF. The CDR3 DNA sequence: TGCAGTGCCATAGGACAGGGTAACACTGAAGCTTTCTTT.

This clonotype was seen many times. The gene calls are TRBV29-1 and TRBJ1-5; D perhaps matches TRBD1 (6 bases). The V gene lost 7 bases and the J gene lost 11 bases, with 24 bases spanning the gap. CDR3 size: 14 residues. The germline V gene encodes CDR1 SQVTM and CDR2 ANQGSEA. CDR3 DNA sequence: TGCAGCGCTCGAGGGGGGGCTGAAGGTGAGGCCCAGCATTTT. The encoded protein is CSARGGAEGEAQHF.

This clonotype was observed many times. V usage is TRBV29-1 and J usage is TRBJ1-2; D unclear. Germline V CDR1 and CDR2: SQVTM, ANQGSEA. The CDR3 has 15 amino acids. Trimming removed 5 bases at V and 8 bases at J, with 24 bases between. CDR3 protein: CSVLFLGPTGRGYTF. The CDR3 DNA sequence: TGCAGCGTTCTCTTCCTCGGCCCCACCGGGAGAGGCTACACCTTC.

This sequence joins TRBV28 and TRBJ1-2; D is ambiguous. From germline, CDR1 is MDHEN and CDR2 SYDVKM. The CDR3 consists of 13 residues. The germline V and J ends were trimmed by 7 bases and 8 bases, with 17 bases remaining between them. The CDR3: CASTLGPLGGYTF. CDR3 DNA sequence: TGTGCCAGCACCTTGGGCCCTCTGGGGGGCTACACCTTC.

This clonotype came up many times. V gene TRBV5-1 combines with J gene TRBJ2-1, with D uncertain. CDR1 and CDR2 from the germline V gene are SGHRS and YFSETQ. Deletions cut 3 bases from V and 0 bases from J, with 10 bases between. The CDR3 is made up of 15 amino acids. The DNA of the CDR3 is TGCGCCAGCAGCTCTGATAGCTTCTCCTACAATGAGCAGTTCTTC. It codes for CASSSDSFSYNEQFF.

The chain recombines TRBV28 with TRBJ1-5; D is possibly TRBD1 (5 bases). V was trimmed by 10 bases and J by 2 bases, leaving 15 bases between them. The germline V gene encodes CDR1 MDHEN and CDR2 SYDVKM. This CDR3 is 14 amino acids long. The CDR3 DNA is TGTGCCACCTTTAGAGGGGCAGGCAATCAGCCCCAGCATTTT. Protein: CATFRGAGNQPQHF.

The rearrangement links TRBV6-2 or TRBV6-3 to TRBJ1-5; no reliable D call. CDR3 length: 13 residues. Germline CDR1 and CDR2: MNHEY and SVGEGT. V was shortened by 5 bases and J by 8 bases, with 13 bases between the two germline ends. In nucleotides, the CDR3 is TGTGCCAGCAGTGATCCATCTCGGGAGCCCCAGCATTTT. The encoded protein is CASSDPSREPQHF.